The sequence of this T cell receptor (beta chain) was determined in a study of PD-L1 blockade in urothelial cancer. Study as a whole: Before enrollment, 0 to 3 chemotherapy regimens had been given to patients. Researchers looked at the blood 3 weeks (second dose) and 6 weeks after treatment began.

Every PCR got spiked synthetic TCR analog templates. Profiling relied on immunoSEQ multiplex PCR, and the TCRdb table lists in-frame clones only, not all of them. The table shows about 81,000 clones, with roughly 90% occurring only once. As to time point: pretreatment peripheral blood. The trim removed 4 bases at V and 9 bases at J, leaving 9 bases unmatched. This CDR3 has 16 residues. The germline V gene has CDR1 SGHRS and CDR2 YFSETQ. The input for sequencing was PBMCs, taken around atezolizumab (anti-PD-L1) treatment. The chain carries TRBV5-1 and TRBJ2-1, with 14 bases lining up with TRBD2. The receptor was isolated from a woman aged 80 or over with urothelial cancer. This CDR3 is CASSLSGTSGRVEQFF. The DNA of the CDR3 is TGCGCCAGCAGCCTCTCCGGGACTAGCGGGAGAGTTGAGCAGTTCTTC.